The T cell receptor (beta chain) under discussion was sequenced for a study of monozygotic twins with inflammatory bowel disease. The CDR3 consists of 22 residues. Per the germline V gene, CDR1 is LNHNV and CDR2 is YYDKDF (reference sequence). No DNA is given; TCRdb re-called the 5' RACE reads and lists each CDR3 protein once. The ten most abundant clones cover 1.9% of a sample with around 100,000 distinct CDR3 sequences. This sequence originates from a human donor with ulcerative colitis or Crohn's disease, or a healthy co-twin of an affected twin (not recorded which). This rearrangement joins TRBV15 to TRBJ1-5. The sequencing sample was made of blood. CDR3 residues: CATSRDLRITLWGHEGNQPQHF. The full variable domain, its missing parts supplied by reference TRBV15 and TRBJ1-5, is DAMVIQNPRYQVTQFGKPVTLSCSQTLNHNVMYWYQQKSSQAPKLLFHYYDKDFNNEADTPDNFQSRRPNTSFCFLDIRSPGLGDTAMYLCATSRDLRITLWGHEGNQPQHFGDGTRLSIL.